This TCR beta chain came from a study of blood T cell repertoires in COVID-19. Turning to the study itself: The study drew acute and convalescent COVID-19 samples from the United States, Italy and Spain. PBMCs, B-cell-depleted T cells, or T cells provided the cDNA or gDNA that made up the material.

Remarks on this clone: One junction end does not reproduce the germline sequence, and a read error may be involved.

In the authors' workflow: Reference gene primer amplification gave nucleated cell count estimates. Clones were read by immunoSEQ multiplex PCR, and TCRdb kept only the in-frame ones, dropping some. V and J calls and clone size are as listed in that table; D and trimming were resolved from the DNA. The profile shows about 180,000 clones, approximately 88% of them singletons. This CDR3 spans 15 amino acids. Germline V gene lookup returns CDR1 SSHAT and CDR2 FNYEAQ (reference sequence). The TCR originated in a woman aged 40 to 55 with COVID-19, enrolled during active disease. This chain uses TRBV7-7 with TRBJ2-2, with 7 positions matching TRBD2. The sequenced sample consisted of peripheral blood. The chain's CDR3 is CASSTRLARVGELFF. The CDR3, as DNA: TGTGCTAGCAGCACCCGACTAGCCCGAGTCGGGGAGCTGTTTTTT.